This TCR beta chain is from a study of T cells after posttransplantation cyclophosphamide. CDR3 length: 14 residues. Trimming removed 5 bases at V and 2 bases at J, with 13 bases between. The germline gives CDR1 PRHDT, CDR2 FYEKMQ (reference sequence). Produced via immunoSEQ multiplex PCR; TCRdb's table is partial and in-frame only. The table lists over 7,500 clones, about 98% of them singletons. Sequenced sample: naive CD8+ T cells sorted from PBMCs. The chain carries TRBV13 and TRBJ2-7, with a weak D call TRBD1 (6 bases). The TCR sequence derives from a man aged 45-65 years in good health, CMV-negative, and a related stem cell transplant donor. The CDR3 DNA is TGTGCCAGCAGCAATTACAGGGACGCCTACGAGCAGTACTTC. It is translated as CASSNYRDAYEQYF.